Presented here are 19 T cell receptor beta chains from one specimen sequenced in a study of OX40 agonist ivuxolimab in advanced cancers. Only in-frame clones appear in the TCRdb table, and some are missing; sequencing was by immunoSEQ multiplex PCR. The table shows 55,000 to 90,000 clones, with around four fifths occurring only once. Specimen: CD4+ or CD8+ T cells sorted from blood, collected in a trial of the OX40 agonist ivuxolimab. These receptors all stem from an adult with an advanced solid tumor such as melanoma, head and neck, liver or kidney cancer.

The chain combines TRBV6-4 with TRBJ1-1; D perhaps matches TRBD1 (5 bases). V lost 1 base, J lost 8 bases, and 14 bases lay in between. Germline V gene data show CDR1 as MRHNA and CDR2 as SNTAGT. This CDR3 region has 14 residues. DNA of the CDR3: TGTGCCAGCAGTGACTTTGGACATTCGGCCGAAGCTTTCTTT. Translated: CASSDFGHSAEAFF.

The CDR3 region has the DNA TGCGCCAGCAGCCAAGAAACAGGGGTGGCCGGGGAGCTGTTTTTT. It encodes CASSQETGVAGELFF. J is TRBJ2-2 and V is TRBV4-3, with TRBD1 identical over 7 bases. This CDR3 region has 15 residues. The V gene's germline CDR1 is LGHNA and CDR2 YSLEER. V dropped 0 bases and J dropped 6; count of bases not matched to a gene: 4.

This clone turned up a few times. This chain uses TRBV14 with TRBJ1-1; D gene unclear. V lost 5 bases, J lost 2 bases, and 9 bases lay in between. The germline V gene encodes CDR1 SGHDN and CDR2 FVKESK. The CDR3 is 13 amino acids. The CDR3 region has the DNA TGTGCCAGCAGCGCCTCCAGAAACACTGAAGCTTTCTTT. Translated, it gives CASSASRNTEAFF.

This chain links TRBV6-5 with TRBJ2-3, with D perhaps matching TRBD1 (6 bases). CDR3 size: 12 residues. Trimming stripped 11 bases from V and 8 bases from J, with 17 bases between. Germline V gene lookup returns CDR1 MNHEY and CDR2 SVGAGI. The CDR3 DNA reads as TGTGCCGCCAGGGGCCCCGCAGGTACGCAGTATTTT. Translating gives CAARGPAGTQYF.

The genes are TRBV27 and TRBJ1-3; possibly TRBD1 for D (5 bases). The germline V gene has CDR1 MNHEY and CDR2 SMNVEV (reference sequence). There are 17 residues in the CDR3. The V end lost 5 bases, the J end lost 1 base, and 18 bases lay between the germline ends. The chain's CDR3 is CASSPRAGYNSGNTIYF. CDR3 coding DNA: TGTGCCAGCAGTCCTCGGGCAGGGTACAATTCTGGAAACACCATATATTTT.

The gene calls are TRBV6-1 and TRBJ2-2, with a tentative D call TRBD1 (5 bases). The CDR3 loop spans 14 amino acids. V lost 7 bases and J lost 11, with 20 bases in between. Germline CDR1 MNHNS, CDR2 SASEGT. The CDR3, as DNA: TGTGCCAGCAAAGACGGACAATCCTTCAGTGAGCTGTTTTTT. Translating it yields CASKDGQSFSELFF.

The gene calls are TRBV28 and TRBJ1-3; TRBD1 is a possible D gene (6 bases). This CDR3 region has 14 residues. The V and J ends lost 2 bases and 2 bases respectively, with 7 bases between them. The germline CDR1 and CDR2 sequences are MDHEN and SYDVKM. CDR3 bases: TGTGCCAGCAGTTTAACAGGGACTGGAAACACCATATATTTT. Its protein is CASSLTGTGNTIYF.

The genes are TRBV13 and TRBJ2-2, with 13 nucleotides matching TRBD2. Germline CDR1 reads PRHDT; CDR2 reads FYEKMQ (reference sequence). CDR3 length: 16 residues. J lost 3 bases, V lost 5 bases, and 3 bases had no gene match. The CDR3 nucleotides read TGTGCCAGCAGCACAGGACTAGCGGGGGACACCGGGGAGCTGTTTTTT. Translating it yields CASSTGLAGDTGELFF.

The chain is built from TRBV15 and TRBJ2-1; 8 nucleotides match TRBD1. This CDR3 has 14 amino acids. CDR1 and CDR2 from the germline V gene are LNHNV and YYDKDF (reference sequence). V gave up 6 bases and J gave up 5 bases; unmatched junction bases: 6. DNA of the CDR3: TGTGCCACCAGGAGACAGGGGTTTAACAATGAGCAGTTCTTC. It is translated as CATRRQGFNNEQFF.

The chain employs TRBV5-1 and TRBJ2-5; perhaps D is TRBD1 or TRBD2 (5 bases each). V was trimmed by 0 bases and J by 5 bases, leaving 11 bases between them. The CDR3 length is 14 residues. In germline, CDR1 is SGHRS, CDR2 YFSETQ. CDR3: CASSLGGPEETQYF. DNA of the CDR3: TGCGCCAGCAGCTTGGGGGGACCGGAGGAGACCCAGTACTTC.

The chain joins TRBV7-9 to TRBJ1-6, with D uncertain. This CDR3 region has 14 residues. V lost 3 bases, J lost 5 bases, and 8 bases lay in between. Per the germline V gene, CDR1 is SEHNR and CDR2 is FQNEAQ (reference sequence). The CDR3 region has the DNA TGTGCCAGCAGCTTTGACACCCATAATTCACCCCTCCACTTT. It codes for CASSFDTHNSPLHF.

This chain connects TRBV28 to TRBJ1-2; D not certain. Trimming pared 7 bases from V and 2 bases from J, leaving 17 bases between. The germline CDR1 and CDR2 sequences are MDHEN and SYDVKM. The CDR3 covers 15 residues. The CDR3, as DNA: TGTGCCAGCACCTCCAGCGACTTGCCGAACTATGGCTACACCTTC. It yields the protein CASTSSDLPNYGYTF.

The V and J genes are TRBV19 and TRBJ2-6; no clear D gene. CDR1 LNHDA and CDR2 SQIVND come from the germline V gene (reference sequence). Deletions cut 8 bases from V and 0 bases from J, with 5 bases between. There are 13 residues in the CDR3. In DNA, the CDR3 is TGTGCCAGTGAGGTCTCTGGGGCCAACGTCCTGACTTTC. Its protein product is CASEVSGANVLTF.

This clone was observed once. The rearrangement uses TRBV19 and TRBJ2-1, with 8 bases that match TRBD2. The CDR3 length is 17 residues. Germline loops: CDR1 LNHDA, CDR2 SQIVND (reference sequence). V was pared by 2 bases and J by 7 bases, with 13 bases of the junction left unmatched. CDR3 nucleotide sequence: TGTGCCAGTAGTATACCCCAGAGAAGCGGGAGTAGGAATGAGCAGTTCTTC. Amino acids: CASSIPQRSGSRNEQFF.

The rearrangement uses TRBV2 and TRBJ1-1, with D unclear. The CDR3 is 14 residues long. Trimming took off 6 bases at V and 0 bases at J, with 11 bases between the two ends. Germline V gives CDR1 SNHLY, CDR2 FYNNEI. The CDR3 protein is CASRFNGLNTEAFF. The CDR3 nucleotides read TGTGCCAGCAGGTTTAACGGATTGAACACTGAAGCTTTCTTT.

The chain joins TRBV7-3 to TRBJ1-1; D is undetermined. Trimming shortened V by 1 base and J by 0 bases, and 12 bases separated the two germline ends. The CDR3 runs to 16 residues. Germline V gives CDR1 SGHTA, CDR2 FQGTGA. CDR3: CASSLRGGRVNTEAFF. CDR3 coding DNA: TGTGCCAGCAGCTTAAGGGGAGGACGGGTGAACACTGAAGCTTTCTTT.

This clone turned up a few times. The chain combines TRBV5-1 with TRBJ1-3, with D tentatively TRBD1 (6 bases). The germline V gene encodes CDR1 SGHRS and CDR2 YFSETQ. V lost 4 bases to trimming and J lost 0 bases, with 8 bases between them. The CDR3 consists of 14 residues. CDR3 sequence reads: CASSMDSSGNTIYF. The DNA of the CDR3 is TGCGCCAGCAGCATGGACAGCTCTGGAAACACCATATATTTT.

The chain employs TRBV11-1 and TRBJ2-7, with a weak D call TRBD2 (5 bases). Trimming stripped 1 base from V and 5 bases from J, with 18 bases between. This CDR3 contains 16 residues. Looked up from germline, CDR1 is SGHAT and CDR2 is FQDESV (reference sequence). The CDR3 nucleotides read TGTGCCAGCAGCTTAGACGGACTCGTCATATCAGACGAGCAGTACTTC. Translation: CASSLDGLVISDEQYF.

The CDR3 loop reads CASHRTSGSYEQYF. The CDR3 coding sequence is TGTGCCAGCCACAGGACTAGCGGATCCTACGAGCAGTACTTC. This rearrangement joins TRBV28 to TRBJ2-7; 10 bases map to TRBD2. The length of the CDR3 is 14 residues. CDR1 MDHEN and CDR2 SYDVKM come from the germline V gene. J was trimmed by 1 base and V by 8 bases; bases with no gene match: 5. The variable domain in full, with the rest retrieved from reference TRBV28 and TRBJ2-7, is DVKVTQSSRYLVKRTGEKVFLECVQDMDHENMFWYRQDPGLGLRLIYFSYDVKMKEKGDIPEGYSVSREKKERFSLILESASTNQTSMYLCASHRTSGSYEQYFGPGTRLTVT.